This T cell receptor (beta chain) was captured in a study of T cells in localized non-small cell lung cancer. General study findings and limits: Uninvolved adjacent lung had the highest recorded T cell clonality, with tumor below it. Of the top 100 tumor clones, median around 55 were in adjacent lung, approximately 28 among its top 100.

CDR1 SEHNR and CDR2 FQNEAQ come from the germline V gene (reference sequence). V was trimmed by 2 bases and J by 2 bases, leaving 9 bases between them. CDR3 length equals 14 residues. To note about this clone: Antigen: not known.

Libraries were prepared by immunoSEQ multiplex PCR; TCRdb keeps only in-frame clonotypes and omits some of them. The repertoire holds about 70,000 clones, around 84% seen once, with 1.3% in the top ten. The chain combines TRBV7-9 with TRBJ1-2, with unresolved D. The sequence derives from a female donor older than 55 with stage I lung adenocarcinoma. This specimen was peripheral blood, taken before any cancer treatment. This chain's CDR3 is CASSLSGLNYGYTF. In nucleotides, the CDR3 is TGTGCCAGCAGCTTATCAGGACTAAACTATGGCTACACCTTC.